This T cell receptor (beta chain) was captured by sequencing in a study of blood T cell repertoires in COVID-19 (dated by TCRdb to 2018 to 2020). Concerning the study at large: The collaborator samples originated in the United States, Italy and Spain and spanned the acute and convalescent phases of COVID-19. The prospective study material was composed of cDNA or gDNA derived from T cells, B-cell-depleted T cells, or PBMCs. Deeply sampled blood TCRbeta repertoires from subjects exposed to, actively infected with, or recovered from COVID-19 were included in the dataset. The repertoires were released in a freely available public database meant as a resource for research on the immune response to SARS-CoV-2. Samples came from the ongoing ImmuneRACE study (first 160 participants) plus 1,254 subjects from 6 global collaborators. A de-identified subject ID, COVID-19 status, age in years and sex were almost always included in the sample metadata. Where available, HLA class I and class II types were taken from metadata supplied by the sample provider and were not determined by assay-based typing.

On this clone: The antigen it binds to is not known. Base-call qualities are not available, and no considerably larger clone is one nucleotide away.

One collaborating source in Seattle enrolled patients during active infection and followed them longitudinally through the course of disease. Whole blood was collected in K2EDTA tubes by collaborating institutions according to the institutions' own protocols. For TCRbeta analysis, collaborator samples were shipped as frozen whole blood, as isolated PBMCs, or as DNA extracted from either sample type. V loses 5 bases of germline sequence and J loses 3 bases, and the interval between the two ends is 7 bases. Its CDR3 holds 12 amino acids, cysteine through phenylalanine. The kept DNA is CDR3 alone, 36 bases in frame from the first base. Findings and caveats that apply to the study as a whole: The quantity of clinical and demographic metadata differed by source and by participant and was supplied without curation.

The immunoSEQ Assay, a bias-controlled multiplex PCR, was used to amplify TCRbeta CDR3 regions from genomic DNA. Processing in the source paper ran as follows. Within the assay, amplification of reference gene primers was used to estimate how many nucleated cells each sample contained. To quantify the absolute abundance of each unique TCRbeta CDR3 rearrangement, sequence reads were collapsed and filtered. For each sample, productive Simpson clonality was calculated as the square root of Simpson's diversity index across productive rearrangements. The table comes from immuneACCESS by way of TCRdb, which keeps in-frame sequences with V and J called. Part of the clones is missing from these tables; in studies checked, under half for an unresolved V gene and the rest for unknown reasons. D and trimming were read from the DNA, whereas the V and J calls and clone size are those reported in that table. The sample table shows under 250,000 clones, and 80% to 95% are seen once. 0.8% to 1% of the sample belongs to the ten largest clones.

The clonotype originates from a man aged 60-69 years with COVID-19, enrolled during active disease. The sequenced material came from peripheral blood. The sequence joins TRBV12-3 or TRBV12-4 to TRBJ1-1, with the D segment identity uncertain. The nucleotides are TGTGCCAGCAGTCGGGTATACACTGAAGCTTTCTTT. This is translated as CASSRVYTEAFF.